This T cell receptor beta chain was recovered during a study of T cells in Graves' hyperthyroidism and ophthalmopathy. RNA transcripts provided the source from which TCR beta CDR3 regions were amplified. The HTBI primer set drove a first-round RT-PCR of the TCR CDR3. TCRdb used MiXCR to reprocess the multiplex PCR reads, holding one entry per CDR3 protein. The sample lists roughly 130,000 distinct CDR3 sequences, roughly a fifth occurring once. Diagnoses were established using clinical symptoms, serum thyroxine and TRAb, thyroid ultrasound and orbital computed tomography. This clonotype came up many times. The CDR3 consists of 15 residues. Germline V gene lookup returns CDR1 LGHDT and CDR2 YNNKEL (reference sequence). Trimming shortened V by 3 bases and J by 0 bases, and 9 bases separated the two germline ends.

This receptor was obtained from a woman aged 45 to 65 with Graves' hyperthyroidism that later progressed to Graves' ophthalmopathy. The source material was blood. The chain carries TRBV3-1 and TRBJ2-1; D could derive from TRBD1 or TRBD2 (5 bases each). The CDR3 loop reads CASSQGVGSYNEQFF. As DNA, the CDR3 is TGTGCCAGCAGCCAGGGGGTGGGCTCCTACAATGAGCAGTTCTTC.